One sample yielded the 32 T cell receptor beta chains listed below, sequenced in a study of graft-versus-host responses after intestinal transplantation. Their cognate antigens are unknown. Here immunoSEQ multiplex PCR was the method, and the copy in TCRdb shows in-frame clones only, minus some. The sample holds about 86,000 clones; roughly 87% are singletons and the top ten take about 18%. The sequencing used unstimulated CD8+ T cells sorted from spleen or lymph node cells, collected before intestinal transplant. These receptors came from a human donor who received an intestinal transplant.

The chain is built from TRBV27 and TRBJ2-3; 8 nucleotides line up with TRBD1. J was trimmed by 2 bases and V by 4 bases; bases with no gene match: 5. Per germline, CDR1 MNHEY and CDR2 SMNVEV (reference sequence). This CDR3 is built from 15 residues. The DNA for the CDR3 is TGTGCCAGCAGTTCCAGACAGGGGTTCACAGATACGCAGTATTTT. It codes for CASSSRQGFTDTQYF.

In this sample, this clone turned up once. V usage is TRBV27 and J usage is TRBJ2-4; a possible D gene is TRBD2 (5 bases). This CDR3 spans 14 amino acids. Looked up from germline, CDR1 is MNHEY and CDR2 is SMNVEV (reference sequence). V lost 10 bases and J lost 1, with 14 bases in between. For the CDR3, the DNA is TGTGCCATCCGTACGGGGTTGGCCAAAAACATTCAGTACTTC. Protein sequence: CAIRTGLAKNIQYF.

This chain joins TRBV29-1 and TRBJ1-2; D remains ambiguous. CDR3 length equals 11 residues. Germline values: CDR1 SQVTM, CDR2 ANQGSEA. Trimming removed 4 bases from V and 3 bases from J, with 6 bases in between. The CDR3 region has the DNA TGCAGCGTTGGAAAGTACTATGGCTACACCTTC. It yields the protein CSVGKYYGYTF.

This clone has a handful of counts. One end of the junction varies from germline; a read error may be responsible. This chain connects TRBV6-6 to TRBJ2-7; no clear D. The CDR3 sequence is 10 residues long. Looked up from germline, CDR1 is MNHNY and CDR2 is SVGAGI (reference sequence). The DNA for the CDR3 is TGTGCCACCAGTCCTTACGAGCAGTACTTC. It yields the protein CATSPYEQYF.

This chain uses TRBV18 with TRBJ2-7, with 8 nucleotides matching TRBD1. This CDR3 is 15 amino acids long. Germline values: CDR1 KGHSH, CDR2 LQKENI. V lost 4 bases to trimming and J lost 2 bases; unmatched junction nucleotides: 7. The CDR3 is CASSLPQTGAYEQYF. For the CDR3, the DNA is TGTGCCAGCTCACTCCCACAGACAGGGGCCTACGAGCAGTACTTC.

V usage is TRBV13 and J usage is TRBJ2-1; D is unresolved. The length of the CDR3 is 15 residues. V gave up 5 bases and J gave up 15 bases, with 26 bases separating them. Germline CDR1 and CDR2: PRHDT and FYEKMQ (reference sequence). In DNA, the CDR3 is TGTGCCAGCAGCCTCTATAGGGCCCGGCATGAACCTCCGTTCTTC. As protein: CASSLYRARHEPPFF.

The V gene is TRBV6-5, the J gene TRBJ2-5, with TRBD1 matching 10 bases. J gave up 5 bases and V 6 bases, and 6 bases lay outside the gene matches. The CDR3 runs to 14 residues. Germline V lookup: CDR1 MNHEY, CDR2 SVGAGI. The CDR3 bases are TGTGCCAGCAGGCAGACAGGGGGCGCCGAGACCCAGTACTTC. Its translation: CASRQTGGAETQYF.

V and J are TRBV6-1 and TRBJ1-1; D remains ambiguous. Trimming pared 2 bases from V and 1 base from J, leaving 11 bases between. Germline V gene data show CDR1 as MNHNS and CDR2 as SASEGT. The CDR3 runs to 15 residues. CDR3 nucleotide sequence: TGTGCCAGCAGTGAATTTGCAGAGCCGAACACTGAAGCTTTCTTT. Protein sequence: CASSEFAEPNTEAFF.

Here the CDR3 reads CASSTPPSGGVSYNEQFF. Here the CDR3 DNA reads TGTGCCAGCAGCACGCCCCCTAGCGGGGGGGTCTCCTACAATGAGCAGTTCTTC. This sequence joins TRBV9 and TRBJ2-1; 12 bases line up with TRBD2. This CDR3 region has 18 residues. V was pared by 4 bases and J by 0 bases, with 8 bases of the junction left unmatched. Germline lookup yields CDR1 SGDLS and CDR2 YYNGEE.

Here the CDR3 DNA reads TGCGCCAGCAGTGATCGGGGGGGCGGGAATGAGCAGTTCTTC. Its translation is CASSDRGGGNEQFF. J is TRBJ2-1 and V is TRBV10-2; 8 positions match TRBD2. CDR1 is WSHSY and CDR2 is SAAADI in the germline V gene. This CDR3 is 14 amino acids long. The V and J ends lost 3 bases and 7 bases, in that order; junction bases with no gene match: 5.

CDR3 bases: TGTGCCAGCACCCCGACAGGGAAGCCTGTTGAGGAGCAGTACTTC. It is translated as CASTPTGKPVEEQYF. The gene calls are TRBV28 and TRBJ2-5; 7 bases fit TRBD1. CDR1 is MDHEN, CDR2 SYDVKM, per germline. CDR3 length: 15 residues. V gave up 7 bases and J gave up 11 bases; unmatched junction bases: 19. Using reference TRBV28 and TRBJ2-5 for the parts outside the CDR3, the full variable domain is DVKVTQSSRYLVKRTGEKVFLECVQDMDHENMFWYRQDPGLGLRLIYFSYDVKMKEKGDIPEGYSVSREKKERFSLILESASTNQTSMYLCASTPTGKPVEEQYFGPGTRLLVL.

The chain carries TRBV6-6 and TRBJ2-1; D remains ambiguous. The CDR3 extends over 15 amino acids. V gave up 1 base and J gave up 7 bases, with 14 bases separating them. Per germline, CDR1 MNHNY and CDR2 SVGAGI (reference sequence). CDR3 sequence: CASSYLARTQNEQFF. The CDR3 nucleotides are TGTGCCAGCAGTTACTTGGCCCGAACGCAGAATGAGCAGTTCTTC.

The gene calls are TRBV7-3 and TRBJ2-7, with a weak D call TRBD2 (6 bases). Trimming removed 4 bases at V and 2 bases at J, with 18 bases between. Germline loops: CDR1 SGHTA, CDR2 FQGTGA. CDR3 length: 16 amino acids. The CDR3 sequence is CASSSLAPPSPYEQYF. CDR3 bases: TGTGCCAGCAGCTCTCTAGCGCCCCCGAGTCCCTACGAGCAGTACTTC.

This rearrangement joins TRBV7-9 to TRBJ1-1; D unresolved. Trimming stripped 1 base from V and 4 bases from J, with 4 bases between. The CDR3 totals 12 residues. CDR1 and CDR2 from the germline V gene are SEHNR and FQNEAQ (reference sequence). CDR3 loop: CASSLGLTEAFF. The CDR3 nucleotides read TGTGCCAGCAGCTTAGGTCTCACTGAAGCTTTCTTT.

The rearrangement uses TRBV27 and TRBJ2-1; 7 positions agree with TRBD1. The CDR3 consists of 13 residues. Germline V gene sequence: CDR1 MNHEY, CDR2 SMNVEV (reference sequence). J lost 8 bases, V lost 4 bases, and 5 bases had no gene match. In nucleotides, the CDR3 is TGTGCCAGCAGTTCGACAGGGTCCCATGAGCAGTTCTTC. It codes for CASSSTGSHEQFF.

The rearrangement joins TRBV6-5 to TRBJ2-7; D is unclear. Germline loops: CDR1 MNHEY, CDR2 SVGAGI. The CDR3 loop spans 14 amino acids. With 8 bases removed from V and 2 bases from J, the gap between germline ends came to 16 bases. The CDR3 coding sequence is TGTGCCAGCTCTACCAGACAAGACACCTACGAGCAGTACTTC. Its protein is CASSTRQDTYEQYF.

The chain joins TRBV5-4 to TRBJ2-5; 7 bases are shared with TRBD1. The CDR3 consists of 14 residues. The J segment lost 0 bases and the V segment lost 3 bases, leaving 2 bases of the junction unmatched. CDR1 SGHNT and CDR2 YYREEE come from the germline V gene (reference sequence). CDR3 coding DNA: TGTGCCAGCAGCTCGGACAGGTACCAAGAGACCCAGTACTTC. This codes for CASSSDRYQETQYF.

In DNA form, the CDR3 reads TGTGCCAGCAGCAATAGGACTCCAACCTACGAGCAGTACTTC. Residues: CASSNRTPTYEQYF. V and J are TRBV21-1 and TRBJ2-7; TRBD2 was called by the table and not checked on the DNA. TRBV21-1 counts as a pseudogene. CDR3 length equals 14 residues.

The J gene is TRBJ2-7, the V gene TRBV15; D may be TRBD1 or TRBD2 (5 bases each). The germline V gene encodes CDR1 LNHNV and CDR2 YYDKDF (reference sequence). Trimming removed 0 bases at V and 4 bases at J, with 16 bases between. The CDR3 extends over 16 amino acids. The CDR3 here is CATSRDCRECGYEQYF. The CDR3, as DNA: TGTGCCACCAGCAGAGATTGCAGGGAGTGTGGATACGAGCAGTACTTC.

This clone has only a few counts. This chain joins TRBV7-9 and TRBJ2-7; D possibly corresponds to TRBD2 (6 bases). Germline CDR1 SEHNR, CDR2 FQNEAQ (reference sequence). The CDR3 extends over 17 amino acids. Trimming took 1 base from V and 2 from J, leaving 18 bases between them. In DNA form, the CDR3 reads TGTGCCAGCAGCTTAGAAAGTGCGGGAAGCGGTGCCTACGAGCAGTACTTC. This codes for CASSLESAGSGAYEQYF. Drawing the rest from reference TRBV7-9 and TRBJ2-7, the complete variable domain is DTGVSQNPRHKITKRGQNVTFRCDPISEHNRLYWYRQTLGQGPEFLTYFQNEAQLEKSRLLSDRFSAERPKGSFSTLEIQRTEQGDSAMYLCASSLESAGSGAYEQYFGPGTRLTVT.

The CDR3 sequence: CASSLATGDEQYF. In DNA, the CDR3 is TGTGCCAGCAGCTTAGCGACAGGGGACGAGCAGTACTTC. The chain carries TRBV7-9 and TRBJ2-7; 8 bases are a match to TRBD1. The germline CDR1 and CDR2 sequences are SEHNR and FQNEAQ (reference sequence). With 0 bases clipped from V and 5 bases from J, the junction kept 0 bases outside the gene matches. CDR3 length: 13 amino acids.

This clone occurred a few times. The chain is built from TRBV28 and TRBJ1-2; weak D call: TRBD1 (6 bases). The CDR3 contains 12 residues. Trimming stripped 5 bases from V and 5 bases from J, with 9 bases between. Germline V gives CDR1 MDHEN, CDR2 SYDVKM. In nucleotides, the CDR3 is TGTGCCAGCAGTCGACAGGAGTATGGCTACACCTTC. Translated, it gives CASSRQEYGYTF.

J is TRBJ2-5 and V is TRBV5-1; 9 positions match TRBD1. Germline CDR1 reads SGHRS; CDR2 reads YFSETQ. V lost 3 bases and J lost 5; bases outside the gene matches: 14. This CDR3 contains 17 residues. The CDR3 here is CASSSGTGSFLVETQYF. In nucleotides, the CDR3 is TGCGCCAGCAGCTCAGGGACAGGGAGTTTTTTAGTGGAGACCCAGTACTTC.

CDR3 nucleotide sequence: TGTGCCATCAGTGAGTGGGGGGTTTCCTACGAGCAGTACTTC. Translated, it gives CAISEWGVSYEQYF. This rearrangement joins TRBV10-3 to TRBJ2-7; D possibly corresponds to TRBD2 (6 bases). Germline lookup yields CDR1 ENHRY and CDR2 SYGVKD. This CDR3 spans 14 amino acids. The ends were cut back, 1 base at V and 1 base at J, with 8 bases in the middle.

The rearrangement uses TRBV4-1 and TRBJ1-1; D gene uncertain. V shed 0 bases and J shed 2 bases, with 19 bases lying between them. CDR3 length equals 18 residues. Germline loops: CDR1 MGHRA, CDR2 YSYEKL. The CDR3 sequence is CASSQDSPSVGANTEAFF. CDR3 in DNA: TGCGCCAGCAGCCAAGATTCCCCCTCGGTGGGAGCCAACACTGAAGCTTTCTTT.

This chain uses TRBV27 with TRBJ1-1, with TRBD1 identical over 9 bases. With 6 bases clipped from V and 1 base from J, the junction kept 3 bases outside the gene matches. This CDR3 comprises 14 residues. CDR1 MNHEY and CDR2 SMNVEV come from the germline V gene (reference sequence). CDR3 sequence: CASRTGGGNTEAFF. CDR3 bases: TGTGCCAGCAGGACAGGGGGAGGGAACACTGAAGCTTTCTTT.

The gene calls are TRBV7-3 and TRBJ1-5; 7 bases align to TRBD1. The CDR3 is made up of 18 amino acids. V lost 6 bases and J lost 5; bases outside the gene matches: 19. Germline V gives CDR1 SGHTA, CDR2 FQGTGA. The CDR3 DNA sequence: TGTGCCAGCAGTCGTTCAGGGGGTAAAAGATTGGAAGATCAGCCCCAGCATTTT. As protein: CASSRSGGKRLEDQPQHF.

The DNA of the CDR3 is TGTGCCAGCAGCCCATCTCCGGGACGGGAGAACACTGAAGCTTTCTTT. Amino acid sequence: CASSPSPGRENTEAFF. The chain recombines TRBV7-9 with TRBJ1-1, with a weak D call TRBD1 (5 bases). Trimming left V 5 bases short and J 1 base short, with 17 bases between. The CDR3 covers 16 residues. Germline CDR1 is SEHNR and CDR2 is FQNEAQ (reference sequence).

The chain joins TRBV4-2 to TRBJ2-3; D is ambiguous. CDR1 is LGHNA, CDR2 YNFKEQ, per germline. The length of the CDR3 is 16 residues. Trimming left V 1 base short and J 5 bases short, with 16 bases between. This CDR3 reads CASSQVTSDVKDTQYF. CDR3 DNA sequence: TGTGCCAGCAGCCAAGTAACGAGCGACGTGAAAGATACGCAGTATTTT.

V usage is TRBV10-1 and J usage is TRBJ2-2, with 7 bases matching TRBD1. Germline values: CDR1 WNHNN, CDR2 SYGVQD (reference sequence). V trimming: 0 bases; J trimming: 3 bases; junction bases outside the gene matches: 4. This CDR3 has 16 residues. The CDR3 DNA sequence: TGCGCCAGCAGTGAGTCTAGGACAGGCGACACCGGGGAGCTGTTTTTT. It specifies CASSESRTGDTGELFF.

The CDR3 spells CASSIIPSGSSYNEQFF. CDR3 sequence (DNA): TGTGCCAGCAGTATAATCCCTAGCGGCAGCTCCTACAATGAGCAGTTCTTC. The rearrangement uses TRBV28 and TRBJ2-1; 7 bases line up with TRBD2. With 5 bases clipped from V and 0 bases from J, the junction kept 10 bases outside the gene matches. CDR1 is MDHEN, CDR2 SYDVKM, per germline. The CDR3 sequence is 17 residues long.

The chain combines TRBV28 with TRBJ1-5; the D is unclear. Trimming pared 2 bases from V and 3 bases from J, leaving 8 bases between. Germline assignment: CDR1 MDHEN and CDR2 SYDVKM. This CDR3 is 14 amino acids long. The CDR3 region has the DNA TGTGCCAGCAGTTTACGGGCCTACAATCAGCCCCAGCATTTT. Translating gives CASSLRAYNQPQHF.